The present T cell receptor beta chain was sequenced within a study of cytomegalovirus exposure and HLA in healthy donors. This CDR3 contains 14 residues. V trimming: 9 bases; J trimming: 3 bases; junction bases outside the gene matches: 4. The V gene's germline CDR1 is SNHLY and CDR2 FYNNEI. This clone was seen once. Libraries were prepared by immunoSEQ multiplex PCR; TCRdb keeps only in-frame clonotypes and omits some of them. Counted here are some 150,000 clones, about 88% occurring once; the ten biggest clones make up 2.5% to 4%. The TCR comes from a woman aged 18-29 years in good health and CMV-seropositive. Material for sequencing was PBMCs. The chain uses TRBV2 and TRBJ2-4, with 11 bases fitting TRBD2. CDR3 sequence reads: CASHGTSGKNIQYF. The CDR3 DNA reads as TGTGCCAGTCATGGGACTAGCGGCAAAAACATTCAGTACTTC. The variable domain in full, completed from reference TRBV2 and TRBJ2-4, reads EPEVTQTPSHQVTQMGQEVILRCVPISNHLYFYWYRQILGQKVEFLVSFYNNEISEKSEIFDDQFSVERPDGSNFTLKIRSTKLEDSAMYFCASHGTSGKNIQYFGAGTRLSVL.